The 15 T cell receptor beta chains below were found in one sample sequenced in a study of Graves' ophthalmopathy and Graves' hyperthyroidism (dated 2018 in TCRdb). The listed sequencing device is Illumina HiSeq 2000. For repertoire sequencing, TCR beta CDR3 regions were amplified from RNA transcripts. HTBI primers and the Qiagen OneStep RT-PCR kit were used in a first-round RT-PCR, which was followed by a second-round multiplex PCR, size selection and purification. TCRdb ran its own pipeline on the public reads, namely fastp trimming at Q25 and MiXCR clone calling, and kept in-frame beta chains. Every CDR3 protein is listed once, alongside the most common genes and DNA of its rows. Within this sample are 500,000 to 800,000 distinct CDR3 sequences, with under 50% of them counted one time only. The ten largest account for over 2.5% of the sample. Input material: peripheral blood. Source of these receptors: an adult man with Graves' ophthalmopathy.

This clonotype was seen many times. The CDR3 DNA sequence: TGTGCCAGCAGCCCCACGAGTTTTGGACTAGACTACGAGCAGTACTTC. Amino acids: CASSPTSFGLDYEQYF. This chain connects TRBV7-9 to TRBJ2-7; 7 bases are shared with TRBD2. The germline V gene has CDR1 SEHNR and CDR2 FQNEAQ (reference sequence). The CDR3 totals 16 residues. V lost 5 bases to trimming and J lost 3 bases; unmatched junction nucleotides: 13.

Ten or more counts support this clonotype. The CDR3 DNA is TGCAGCGTTCGGTCGGGGGAGAGCCGTGAAGCTTTCTTT. It yields the protein CSVRSGESREAFF. J is TRBJ1-1 and V is TRBV29-1; tentative D call: TRBD1 (5 bases). This CDR3 is 13 amino acids long. Germline values: CDR1 SQVTM, CDR2 ANQGSEA. The V end was cut by 5 bases, the J end by 7 bases, with 17 bases between.

This clonotype showed up many times. V is TRBV29-1 and J is TRBJ2-5, with 16 bases identical to TRBD2. This CDR3 has 14 residues. Germline V gene sequence: CDR1 SQVTM, CDR2 ANQGSEA. V shed 7 bases and J 6 bases; nucleotides not matched to a gene: 5. CDR3 amino acids: CSEGLAGGSKTQYF. CDR3 coding DNA: TGCAGCGAGGGACTAGCGGGAGGGTCCAAGACCCAGTACTTC.

As to this clonotype: This may arise from a read error, as a much more abundant clone is one base away. The chain recombines TRBV2 with TRBJ2-7; a possible D gene is TRBD2 (7 bases). Trimming pared 1 base from V and 3 bases from J, leaving 10 bases between. Germline CDR1 SNHLY, CDR2 FYNNEI. The CDR3 spans 14 residues. CDR3 sequence: CASSEGGGFYEQYF. CDR3 sequence (DNA): TGTGCCAGCAGTGAAGGCGGGGGCTTCTACGAGCAGTACTTC. Combining the CDR3 with reference TRBV2 and TRBJ2-7 gives the whole variable domain EPEVTQTPSHQVTQMGQEVILRCVPISNHLYFYWYRQILGQKVEFLVSFYNNEISEKSEIFDDQFSVERPDGSNFTLKIRSTKLEDSAMYFCASSEGGGFYEQYFGPGTRLTVT.

This clonotype has more than one count but fewer than ten. The chain employs TRBV20-1 and TRBJ1-1; 7 nucleotides align to TRBD1. V gave up 1 base and J gave up 0 bases; unmatched junction bases: 11. This CDR3 is 17 amino acids long. Germline V gives CDR1 DFQATT, CDR2 SNEGSKA (reference sequence). CDR3 coding DNA: TGCAGTGCTAGAGTGGCCTCAGGGGGATCCGTGAACACTGAAGCTTTCTTT. This gives the protein CSARVASGGSVNTEAFF.

The sample holds one count of this clonotype. The CDR3 does not close with the conserved phenylalanine or tryptophan, likely indicating a read error. The limits of the CDR3 on the DNA are not certain, so only TCRdb's listed CDR3 is given. The chain is built from TRBV25-1 and TRBJ1-4; TRBD1, the table's D call, lacks a check against the DNA. Germline CDR1 is MGHDK and CDR2 is SYGVNS. With termini counted, the CDR3 has 9 amino acids. The CDR3 here is CASSAGVNY.

The chain has TRBV2 and TRBJ2-5; D is possibly TRBD2 (6 bases). Looked up from germline, CDR1 is SNHLY and CDR2 is FYNNEI. Trimming took off 6 bases at V and 9 bases at J, with 11 bases between the two ends. The CDR3 spans 11 residues. DNA of the CDR3: TGTGCCAGCAGGGCCGGGGGAGCCCAGTACTTC. It yields the protein CASRAGGAQYF.

This clonotype was counted many times. V is TRBV10-3 and J is TRBJ2-7; maybe TRBD1 (6 bases). This CDR3 has 15 amino acids. The germline V and J ends were trimmed by 6 bases and 5 bases, with 20 bases remaining between them. Germline CDR1 and CDR2: ENHRY and SYGVKD. The CDR3 coding sequence is TGTGCCATCAGGCGAAATACGCAGGGGAAGCACGAGCAGTACTTC. This codes for CAIRRNTQGKHEQYF.

Only one count was recorded for this clonotype. V is TRBV9 and J is TRBJ2-3; D is undetermined. V was clipped by 7 bases and J by 3 bases, with 9 bases between them. CDR1 is SGDLS and CDR2 is YYNGEE in the germline V gene. This CDR3 spans 12 amino acids. CDR3 residues: CASPDSTDTQYF. The CDR3 DNA reads as TGTGCCAGCCCAGACTCAACAGATACGCAGTATTTT.

The sample holds many counts of this clonotype. This chain joins TRBV10-3 and TRBJ2-7; no clear D gene. Germline lookup yields CDR1 ENHRY and CDR2 SYGVKD. This CDR3 is built from 13 residues. Trimming removed 2 bases from V and 2 bases from J, with 7 bases in between. Here the CDR3 DNA reads TGTGCCATCAGTGAGGTTGCAGCCTACGAGCAGTACTTC. It encodes CAISEVAAYEQYF.

This clonotype was detected only once. The V gene is TRBV12-3 or TRBV12-4, the J gene TRBJ2-5; possibly TRBD1 or TRBD2 for D (5 bases each). The CDR3 totals 16 residues. In nucleotides, the CDR3 is TGTGCTAATGGTTTGGTACTTGGGGGAACAGTGGAGACCCAGTACTTC. Translation: CANGLVLGGTVETQYF.

This chain uses TRBV29-1 with TRBJ2-2; D gene unclear. The V and J ends lost 6 bases and 7 bases respectively, with 15 bases between them. The CDR3 runs to 13 residues. Germline loops: CDR1 SQVTM, CDR2 ANQGSEA. DNA of the CDR3: TGCAGCGTGGTCGCAGACATTGGCGGGGAGCTGTTTTTT. It is translated as CSVVADIGGELFF.

This clonotype was detected ten times or more. V usage is TRBV19 and J usage is TRBJ1-1, with 7 bases matching TRBD1. V trimming: 7 bases; J trimming: 4 bases; junction bases outside the gene matches: 15. Germline V CDR1 and CDR2: LNHDA, SQIVND (reference sequence). The CDR3 extends over 16 amino acids. The CDR3, as DNA: TGTGCCAGTAAAGCTGACAGGGATTGGGTCAGCACTGAAGCTTTCTTT. Residues: CASKADRDWVSTEAFF.

This clonotype was picked up a small number of times. The chain joins TRBV27 to TRBJ2-7; perhaps TRBD1 as D (5 bases). CDR1 and CDR2 (germline): MNHEY, SMNVEV (reference sequence). This CDR3 spans 13 amino acids. Trimming shortened V by 11 bases and J by 0 bases, and 14 bases separated the two germline ends. CDR3 residues: CASSTDLSYEQYF. The CDR3 DNA reads TGTGCCTCCTCGACAGACCTCTCCTACGAGCAGTACTTC.

Regarding this clonotype: Relative to the germline gene, one junction end is altered; a read error may explain this. The V and J genes are TRBV12-3 or TRBV12-4 and TRBJ1-2; TRBD1 is a possible D gene (5 bases). The CDR3 is made up of 15 amino acids. CDR3 sequence: CASSAIGALGWGAFF. As DNA, the CDR3 is TGTGCCAGCAGTGCAATAGGGGCCCTGGGCTGGGGTGCCTTCTTC.